This is a list of T cell receptor delta chains from one sample in a study of in vitro expanded adult blood gammadelta T cells. Antigen specificity for these receptors is unknown. TCRdb fed the 5' RACE reads into CATT to redo clone calling. The sample carries more than 300 delta-chain clones, about two fifths recorded once. Sequenced here: gamma-delta T cells from peripheral blood expanded in culture, sampled from an in vitro culture stimulated with Abnoba P. These receptors were obtained from an adult in good health. Each CDR3 is given without its conserved first and last residue.

J gene | V gene | CDR3 protein
TRDJ1 | TRDV2 | ACDTMSGLGEKQYTDKLI
TRDJ1 | TRDV2 | ACDTAFPRTDKLI
TRDJ1 | TRDV2 | ACDTLLTGGSSVDKLI
TRDJ3 | TRDV2 | ACDTGGSKSSWDTRQMF
TRDJ1 | TRDV2 | ACDTIGSRTDKLI
TRDJ1 | TRDV2 | ACDTVGNPIRDKLI
TRDJ1 | TRDV2 | ACLPLLGDKRVTDKLI
TRDJ1 | TRDV1 | ALVPSRGDTRFLFKLI
TRDJ1 | TRDV2 | ACDTVGTGPNKLI
TRDJ1 | TRDV2 | ACDTVRQRVTEARYTDKLI
TRDJ3 | TRDV2 | ACDTIGLGGKNTTWDTRQMF
TRDJ1 | TRDV2 | ACDTVDTGGAYTDKLI
TRDJ2 | TRDV2 | ACDTVLGRSSSTAQLF
TRDJ1 | TRDV2 | ACLPLRGDKRDTDKLI